The source of this T cell receptor (beta chain) is a study of blood T cell repertoires in COVID-19. The CDR3 spans 16 residues. Trimming pared 3 bases from V and 0 bases from J, leaving 13 bases between. From germline, CDR1 is SGHTA and CDR2 FQGNSA. Using immunoSEQ multiplex PCR, the repertoire was profiled, and TCRdb retains in-frame clones only, with some absent. This table has 45,000 to 65,000 clones, 85% to 95% appearing once. The TCR originated in a woman older than 75 with acute or convalescent COVID-19. The chain has TRBV7-2 and TRBJ2-3; D remains ambiguous. The sample was peripheral blood. The CDR3 DNA is TGTGCCAGCAGCTTCTGGGCCGCCATGAGCACAGATACGCAGTATTTT. Translated, it gives CASSFWAAMSTDTQYF.